The rows below give T cell receptor beta chains drawn from one sample of a study of cytomegalovirus exposure and HLA in healthy donors. The method was immunoSEQ multiplex PCR; TCRdb's version includes in-frame clones alone and lacks a portion of them. This sample has 150,000 to 200,000 clones, with around 77% found just once. Input material: PBMCs. The receptors come from a woman in her forties or fifties in good health and CMV-seropositive. CDR3s include the opening cysteine and the closing phenylalanine or tryptophan. D genes are given only for firm matches. Clone size is shown for a subset of rows, as once, few, many or a class of expanded clone.

V gene	clone size	J gene	D gene	CDR3 protein	CDR3 DNA
TRBV5-1	-	TRBJ2-7	-	CASKGEGPSEQYF	TGCGCCAGCAAGGGCGAGGGTCCCAGCGAGCAGTACTTC
TRBV5-5	-	TRBJ2-7	TRBD1	CASSWGQGAYEQYF	TGTGCCAGCAGCTGGGGACAGGGGGCCTACGAGCAGTACTTC
TRBV18	-	TRBJ2-3	TRBD1	CASSPNQGGTDTQYF	TGTGCCAGCTCACCAAATCAGGGGGGCACAGATACGCAGTATTTT
TRBV29-1	-	TRBJ2-1	TRBD2	CSVGVTSGSRNEQFF	TGCAGCGTTGGTGTGACTAGCGGGAGTAGGAATGAGCAGTTCTTC
TRBV29-1	-	TRBJ2-7	TRBD1	CSVARDSSPYEQYF	TGCAGCGTCGCAAGGGACAGTTCCCCCTACGAGCAGTACTTC
TRBV6-4	-	TRBJ2-3	TRBD2	CASLRLAGADTQYF	TGTGCCAGCCTTAGACTAGCGGGAGCAGATACGCAGTATTTT
TRBV7-2	-	TRBJ2-7	TRBD1	CASSSPFRTGAEQYF	TGTGCCAGCAGTTCCCCTTTCAGGACAGGGGCCGAGCAGTACTTC
TRBV9	-	TRBJ1-2	-	CASSPRTENYGYTF	TGTGCCAGCAGCCCCCGGACAGAGAACTATGGCTACACCTTC
TRBV21-1	-	TRBJ1-2	-	CASSKERTTPNYGYTF	TGTGCCAGCAGCAAAGAGAGGACAACCCCTAACTATGGCTACACCTTC
TRBV28	few	TRBJ2-7	TRBD1	CASSWGGTGGVDEQYF	TGTGCCAGCAGTTGGGGAGGGACAGGGGGTGTTGACGAGCAGTACTTC
TRBV4-3	once	TRBJ2-7	TRBD1	CASSRLAWGQGAYEQYF	TGCGCCAGCAGCCGACTGGCTTGGGGACAGGGTGCCTACGAGCAGTACTTC
TRBV2	-	TRBJ2-1	-	CASSERIAPSDEQFF	TGTGCCAGCAGTGAAAGAATAGCGCCATCCGATGAGCAGTTCTTC
TRBV15	-	TRBJ2-6	TRBD1	CATSRGTDYSGANVLTF	TGTGCCACCAGCAGGGGGACAGACTACTCTGGGGCCAACGTCCTGACTTTC
TRBV28	-	TRBJ1-5	-	CASSLLRAHSNQPQHF	TGTGCCAGCAGTTTATTGAGGGCTCATAGCAATCAGCCCCAGCATTTT
TRBV18	-	TRBJ1-1	-	CASSLDRPEAFF	TGTGCCAGCTCACTTGACAGACCTGAAGCTTTCTTT
TRBV25-1	-	TRBJ2-5	TRBD1	CASTGGRETQYF	TGTGCCAGTACAGGGGGCAGGGAGACCCAGTACTTC
TRBV18	-	TRBJ2-6	TRBD1	CASSPGQGAGANVLTF	TGTGCCAGCTCACCGGGACAGGGGGCTGGGGCCAACGTCCTGACTTTC
TRBV19	-	TRBJ2-6	TRBD2	CASSSSGVLAGANVLTF	TGTGCCAGTAGTTCTAGCGGGGTCTTAGCCGGGGCCAACGTCCTGACTTTC
TRBV5-4	few	TRBJ1-1	-	CASSTGGRTSTEAFF	TGTGCCAGCAGTACGGGTGGGAGGACTAGCACTGAAGCTTTCTTT
TRBV5-4	-	TRBJ2-4	TRBD1	CASSLAWGTENIQYF	TGTGCCAGCAGCTTGGCTTGGGGGACAGAAAACATTCAGTACTTC
TRBV30	-	TRBJ2-2	-	CAWTQTNTGELFF	TGTGCATGGACACAGACAAACACCGGGGAGCTGTTTTTT
TRBV29-1	-	TRBJ2-4	-	CSVESTQGGEAKNIQYF	TGCAGCGTTGAATCCACTCAGGGGGGAGAAGCCAAAAACATTCAGTACTTC
TRBV7-9	-	TRBJ1-4	-	CASSLAVQAPNEKLFF	TGTGCCAGCAGCTTAGCGGTCCAGGCCCCTAATGAAAAACTGTTTTTT
TRBV5-1	-	TRBJ1-2	-	CASSPNPVTQDDGYTF	TGCGCCAGCAGCCCAAACCCCGTAACACAGGATGATGGCTACACCTTC
TRBV5-1	-	TRBJ2-7	TRBD1	CASSLDTGGLWEQYF	TGCGCCAGCAGCTTGGATACAGGGGGTCTGTGGGAGCAGTACTTC
TRBV18	-	TRBJ1-1	-	CASSPERGATEAFF	TGTGCCAGCTCACCAGAACGTGGGGCCACTGAAGCTTTCTTT
TRBV5-8	-	TRBJ2-7	-	CASSSGLPPYEQYF	TGTGCCAGCAGCAGCGGACTTCCCCCCTACGAGCAGTACTTC